This T cell receptor (beta chain) was identified during a study of cytomegalovirus exposure and HLA in healthy donors (dated by TCRdb to 2015 to 2018). Looking at the study overall: A later analysis indicated that the 110 or so validation repertoires were generated on the platform also employed for the approximately 700 repertoires of the first cohort. The study was designed to test whether signatures of past pathogen exposure could be identified by cataloging public T cell receptors. Along with the roughly 700-subject first cohort, a separate validation cohort of over a hundred different subjects was used. To predict cytomegalovirus infection status, the study combined high-throughput TCR immunosequencing, statistical association of individual TCRs with disease status, and machine learning. The full study reports these points: A later analysis had no HLA typing for the validation cohort, so co-occurrence there was scored across all 130 or so repertoires. The classifier was reported to diagnose cytomegalovirus status with high specificity and sensitivity in both the original and validation cohorts. In a later analysis, TCRs clustered in the first cohort were found to also tend to co-occur in the roughly 120 validation repertoires, with 94% of cluster scores above 0. Across donors, most TCR sequences were observed very rarely, whereas some public TCRs were present in many individuals. The authors suggested that the approach could potentially be extended to other disease states and immunological phenotypes. A total of roughly 160 TCR beta chains were listed by the study as associated with cytomegalovirus. Three of the identified cytomegalovirus-associated TCR beta chains were confirmed in vitro to be specific for cytomegalovirus antigens.

Libraries came from the immunoSEQ multiplex PCR assay. The study's processing was this. To diagnose cytomegalovirus status from the catalog of TCR beta chain sequences, a statistical classification framework was built. Here the immuneACCESS table is served through TCRdb, limited to in-frame sequences with V and J called. Missing clones are a known gap in these copies; in checked studies unresolved V genes cover under half, and the rest lacks a known reason. Clone size and the V and J calls come from that table; the DNA yielded D and trimming. The sample table lists about 330,000 clones, 87% of them with a count of one. Roughly 1.2% of the sample rests with the top ten. The CDR3 runs 15 residues from the cysteine to the phenylalanine. The DNA shown is the 45-base CDR3, in frame from base 1. Taken from the germline V gene, the CDR1 and CDR2 loops are MNHEY and SVGAGI. V and J lose 6 bases and 7 bases, and a span of 19 bases separates them.

The donors belonged to the validation cohort of approximately 130 subjects, which was separate from the roughly 670-subject first cohort. This clone was seen only once. Its binding antigen is unknown. Per-base quality was not reported, and no clone a single base away is much larger than it. This receptor was taken from a woman aged 25 to 39 in good health and CMV-seropositive. The V and J genes are TRBV6-5 and TRBJ1-5; matching of 5 bases hints at TRBD1 as the D gene. The specimen was PBMCs. The CDR3 reads as follows: CASSRRGGTGQPQHF. DNA sequence: TGTGCCAGCAGCCGCCGCGGAGGGACGGGGCAGCCCCAGCATTTT.